This T cell receptor (beta chain) was sequenced for a study of blood T cell repertoires in COVID-19. Across the study: Samples representing acute and convalescent COVID-19 were sourced from the United States, Italy and Spain.

The table came from immunoSEQ multiplex PCR; TCRdb's copy has only in-frame clones and leaves some out. The sample has 390,000 or so clones; around 87% are singletons. The CDR3 has 16 amino acids. Per germline, CDR1 SQVTM and CDR2 ANQGSEA. The ends were cut back, 5 bases at V and 4 bases at J, with 22 bases in the middle. The TCR comes from a woman aged 30 to 39 with COVID-19, enrolled during active disease. The chain has TRBV29-1 and TRBJ2-3, with D perhaps TRBD1 (7 bases). Sequencing was carried out using peripheral blood. The CDR3 spells CSVSGGLWESPDTQYF. CDR3 DNA: TGCAGCGTTTCAGGGGGACTTTGGGAAAGTCCAGATACGCAGTATTTT.